The sequence of this TCR beta chain was determined in a study of CD8+ T cells in alopecia areata. Turning to the study itself: Oral tofacitinib, 5 to 10 mg twice daily, was given in an open-label trial. It was 6 to 18 months of tofacitinib, and then there were 6 months off drug. The study, taken as a whole, reports: Lesional tissue from the scalp (especially in alopecia totalis/universalis) showed higher clonality than normal scalp.

As to treatment: oral pan-JAK inhibitor, 5-10 mg twice daily. V was clipped by 5 bases and J by 2 bases, with 13 bases between them. Germline assignment: CDR1 SEHNR and CDR2 FQNEAQ (reference sequence). The CDR3 extends over 14 amino acids. cDNA serving as the sequencing template came from extracted, reverse transcribed RNA. TCRdb's copy holds only in-frame clones and misses some; the assay was immunoSEQ multiplex PCR. Of about 42,000 clones in the sample, more than 90% were seen once. Details on this clone: Its antigen is still unknown.

Material: CD8+ T cells sorted from blood, obtained at week 24, from a patient treated with tofacitinib. The sequence came from a human donor with alopecia areata. The gene calls are TRBV7-9 and TRBJ2-7, with D possibly being TRBD2 (5 bases). CDR3 loop: CASSLPEAAYEQYF. In DNA, the CDR3 is TGTGCCAGCAGCCTCCCGGAGGCCGCCTACGAGCAGTACTTC.